A selection of T cell receptor beta chains follows, all from one sample in a study of cytomegalovirus exposure and HLA in healthy donors. Data came from immunoSEQ multiplex PCR; TCRdb stores just in-frame clones and leaves some out. The table lists tens of thousands of clones, 75% to 90% of them singletons, with about 1.5% in the top ten. Sample: PBMCs. These receptors were collected from a woman aged 18-29 years in good health and CMV-seronegative. Each CDR3 is given with its conserved first and last residue. The D gene is left open where the match is weak. The size entry is marked missing in some rows and otherwise reads once, few, many or a size class.

j_call | v_call | clone_size | d_call | cdr3_nt | cdr3_aa
TRBJ2-3 | TRBV15 | - | TRBD2 | TGTGCCACCAGCAGAGATTTGGCTAGCGGATCCACAGATACGCAGTATTTT | CATSRDLASGSTDTQYF
TRBJ2-5 | TRBV7-3 | once | - | TGTGCCAGCAGCCTCCGAGCGGGCCTTCAAGAGACCCAGTACTTC | CASSLRAGLQETQYF
TRBJ2-6 | TRBV19 | - | TRBD2 | TGTGCCAGTAGTACATCACTAGCGGGGGCTTCGGGGGCCAACGTCCTGACTTTC | CASSTSLAGASGANVLTF
TRBJ2-7 | TRBV7-3 | - | - | TGTGCCAGCAGCAAACAGGGCTCCTACGAGCAGTACTTC | CASSKQGSYEQYF
TRBJ2-3 | TRBV7-9 | - | TRBD1 | TGTGCCAGCAGCTTGGACAGGGAGATTAGCACAGATACGCAGTATTTT | CASSLDREISTDTQYF
TRBJ2-7 | TRBV5-1 | once | TRBD2 | TGCGCCAGCAGCTTGATATCCAACGCGGGAGGAAAATACGAGCAGTACTTC | CASSLISNAGGKYEQYF
TRBJ1-1 | TRBV11-2 | - | TRBD1 | TGTGCCAGCAGCTCCCGGGACAGGGGTTTCACTGAAGCTTTCTTT | CASSSRDRGFTEAFF
TRBJ2-3 | TRBV7-8 | - | TRBD2 | TGTGCCAGCAGCCTCGGGGGGGGGATGGGCTGGACTAGCACAGATACGCAGTATTTT | CASSLGGGMGWTSTDTQYF
TRBJ2-4 | TRBV30 | - | TRBD2 | TGTGCCTGGAGTACTGAGCGGGAGTTAGCCAAAAACATTCAGTACTTC | CAWSTERELAKNIQYF
TRBJ1-2 | TRBV7-2 | - | - | TGTGCCAGCAGCCAGGACAAGGGTGGCTACACCTTC | CASSQDKGGYTF
TRBJ1-5 | TRBV30 | - | - | TGTGCCTGGAGTGATGCAGGGGATGGAAATCAGCCCCAGCATTTT | CAWSDAGDGNQPQHF
TRBJ1-1 | TRBV4-2 | - | TRBD1 | TGTGCCAGCAGCCAAGATAGGGGGCGGGCCGATGAAGCTTTCTTT | CASSQDRGRADEAFF
TRBJ2-3 | TRBV5-1 | - | - | TGCGCCAGCACAAGAGGTCCTCGGGATACGCAGTATTTT | CASTRGPRDTQYF
TRBJ2-7 | TRBV29-1 | few | TRBD2 | TGCAGCGTTGGGGGGTCCAGCGGGAGTGGACACGAGCAGTACTTC | CSVGGSSGSGHEQYF
TRBJ2-7 | TRBV2 | - | TRBD1 | TGTGCCAGCAGCCTAAGCGGGACAGGGCTCCCGTACGAGCAGTACTTC | CASSLSGTGLPYEQYF
TRBJ2-7 | TRBV9 | - | TRBD1 | TGTGCCAGCAGCGCAGGGAGTCGGCAGGGGGCCTACGAGCAGTACTTC | CASSAGSRQGAYEQYF
TRBJ2-7 | TRBV7-2 | - | TRBD2 | TGTGCCAGCAGCTTAGTCTTAGCGGGGGCCACCTACGAGCAGTACTTC | CASSLVLAGATYEQYF
TRBJ2-1 | TRBV11-2 | - | TRBD2 | TGTGCCAGCAGCTGGCCCCTCGGGGGGGGGTACAATGAGCAGTTCTTC | CASSWPLGGGYNEQFF
TRBJ1-2 | TRBV4-1 | - | - | TGCGCCAGCAGCCAAGACCCCCGCGGGAACTATGGCTACACCTTC | CASSQDPRGNYGYTF
TRBJ2-3 | TRBV4-1 | - | - | TGCGCCAGCAGCCAAGCAACGGAGGGGCCAAGCACAGATACGCAGTATTTT | CASSQATEGPSTDTQYF
TRBJ2-1 | TRBV13 | - | TRBD2 | TGTGCCAGCAGCTTTCGGACTAGCGGGAGTTATAATGAGCAGTTCTTC | CASSFRTSGSYNEQFF
TRBJ2-3 | TRBV27 | - | TRBD2 | TGTGCCAGCTTCAACGCTAGCGGGGGGACAGATACGCAGTATTTT | CASFNASGGTDTQYF